What follows describes a single T cell receptor beta chain. Its antigen is undetermined. Sequencing used immunoSEQ v3. Libraries were prepared by immunoSEQ multiplex PCR; TCRdb keeps only in-frame clonotypes and omits some of them. The sample consists of roughly 92,000 clones, roughly 65% of them appearing once. This sample is part of a study of TIL therapy for anti-PD-1-resistant metastatic lung cancer. Overall study context: By whole-exome sequencing, median non-synonymous tumor mutation burden was less than 1.8 mutations per megabase.

The time point denotes: pre-treatment sample, taken before nivolumab and TIL therapy. The tumor samples were excised metastases, mostly pleural nodules or supraclavicular lymph nodes. Patients were adults with stage 4 NSCLC. Overall study results and limits: Compared with baseline intratumoral T cells, expanded TIL cultures were more clonal and less diverse (6% vs 31%).

CDR1 is SGHVS, CDR2 FNYEAQ, per germline. The CDR3 is 16 amino acids. The J segment lost 5 bases and the V segment lost 6 bases, leaving 12 bases of the junction unmatched. The chain combines TRBV7-6 with TRBJ1-4, with TRBD1 identical over 7 bases. The clonotype was recovered from a person between 25 and 80 years old with non-small cell lung cancer. This material consisted of tumor tissue, taken at baseline. DNA of the CDR3: TGTGCCAGCAGTTCCGGTACAGGGGTGGCGAATGAAAAACTGTTTTTT. Translation: CASSSGTGVANEKLFF. Together with reference TRBV7-6 and TRBJ1-4, the CDR3 gives the full variable domain: GAGVSQSPRYKVTKRGQDVALRCDPISGHVSLYWYRQALGQGPEFLTYFNYEAQQDKSGLPNDRFSAERPEGSISTLTIQRTEQRDSAMYRCASSSGTGVANEKLFFGSGTQLSVL.